The T cell receptor (beta chain) described here comes from a study of T cells in Graves' hyperthyroidism and ophthalmopathy. Whole-study context: It was at initial diagnosis, before any treatment, that peripheral blood was collected. Study-wide findings and caveats: Most expanded thyroid clonotypes above 0.001 recurred in blood.

Concerning this clonotype itself: What it binds is unknown.

Amplification of TCR beta CDR3 regions was performed using RNA transcripts as template. The TCR CDR3 was amplified in a first-round RT-PCR using the HTBI primer set. MiXCR, applied by TCRdb to the multiplex PCR reads, yields one record per CDR3 protein. The sample records about 290,000 distinct CDR3 sequences, roughly 15% being singletons. Per germline, CDR1 ENHRY and CDR2 SYGVKD. The CDR3 is 16 amino acids. Trimming pared 5 bases from V and 0 bases from J, leaving 14 bases between. Using around 10 ml of fresh peripheral blood, PBMCs were prepared. The sequenced sample consisted of blood. V is TRBV10-3 and J is TRBJ1-5; D is ambiguous. This clonotype was sampled from a woman between 45 and 65 years old with Graves' hyperthyroidism that later progressed to Graves' ophthalmopathy. The CDR3 here is CAISCRRWYSNQPQHF. The CDR3 DNA reads TGTGCCATCAGTTGCCGACGGTGGTATAGCAATCAGCCCCAGCATTTT.